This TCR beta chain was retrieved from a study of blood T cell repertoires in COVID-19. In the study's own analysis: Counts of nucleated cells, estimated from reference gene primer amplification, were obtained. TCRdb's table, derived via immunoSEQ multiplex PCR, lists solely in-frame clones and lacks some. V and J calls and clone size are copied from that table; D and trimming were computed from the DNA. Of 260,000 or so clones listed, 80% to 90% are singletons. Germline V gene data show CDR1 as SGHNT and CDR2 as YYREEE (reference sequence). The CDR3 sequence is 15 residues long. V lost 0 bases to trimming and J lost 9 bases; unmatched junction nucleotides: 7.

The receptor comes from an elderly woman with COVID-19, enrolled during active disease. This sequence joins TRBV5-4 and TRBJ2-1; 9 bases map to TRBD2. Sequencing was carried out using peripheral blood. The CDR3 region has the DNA TGTGCCAGCAGCTTGGATCCTCTAGCGGGATCTGAGCAGTTCTTC. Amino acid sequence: CASSLDPLAGSEQFF.